The 9 T cell receptor beta chains listed next were all sequenced from one sample in a study of T cells in Graves' hyperthyroidism and ophthalmopathy (dated by TCRdb to about 2019). Libraries were constructed by multiplex PCR. The listed sequencing device is Illumina HiSeq 2000. TCR beta CDR3 regions were amplified from RNA transcripts. The TCR CDR3 was subjected to a first round of RT-PCR using the HTBI primer set and the Qiagen OneStep RT-PCR kit. TCRdb's own reprocessing of the public reads used fastp at Q25 and MiXCR and kept productive beta chains. Under each unique CDR3 protein, matching rows form one entry showing the most common genes and DNA. The sample records a few hundred thousand distinct CDR3 sequences, roughly 18% of which are singletons. Of the sample, under 20% falls within the top ten clones. The sample consisted of blood. These receptors came from a woman between 18 and 29 years old with Graves' ophthalmopathy.

This chain uses TRBV19 with TRBJ2-7; 8 bases align to TRBD1. The CDR3 runs 14 residues. Germline lookup yields CDR1 LNHDA and CDR2 SQIVND (reference sequence). V was pared by 10 bases and J by 2 bases, with 10 bases of the junction left unmatched. The CDR3, as DNA: TGTGCCACATCTCCCGGGACAGGTCCCTACGAGCAGTACTTC. Protein: CATSPGTGPYEQYF.

This rearrangement joins TRBV6-5 to TRBJ2-2, with D possibly TRBD2 on 5 matching bases. CDR3 size: 14 residues. Germline CDR1 and CDR2: MNHEY and SVGAGI. The V end lost 2 bases, the J end lost 11 bases, and 15 bases lay between the germline ends. CDR3: CASSYRESSPELFF. The CDR3 DNA sequence: TGTGCCAGCAGTTACAGGGAGTCCTCGCCTGAGCTGTTTTTT.

This clonotype was counted many times. The chain links TRBV3-1 to TRBJ2-7; D not resolved. V was trimmed by 0 bases and J by 2 bases, leaving 11 bases between them. CDR1 and CDR2 from the germline V gene are LGHDT and YNNKEL (reference sequence). CDR3 length: 15 residues. CDR3 loop: CASSQDRIGTYEQYF. The DNA of the CDR3 is TGTGCCAGCAGCCAAGATCGGATAGGGACCTACGAGCAGTACTTC.

This clonotype has at least ten counts. The chain has TRBV6-2 or TRBV6-3 and TRBJ2-1, with D possibly being TRBD1 or TRBD2 (5 bases each). The V end lost 2 bases, the J end lost 4 bases, and 15 bases lay between the germline ends. CDR1 and CDR2 (germline): MNHEY, SVGEGT. The CDR3 extends over 16 amino acids. CDR3 in amino acids: CASSYGAGKGYNEQFF. CDR3 nucleotide sequence: TGTGCCAGCAGTTACGGGGCCGGGAAAGGGTACAATGAGCAGTTCTTC.

This clonotype was seen repeatedly, ten times or more. The chain combines TRBV19 with TRBJ2-2, with D possibly matching TRBD1 (6 bases). The germline V gene encodes CDR1 LNHDA and CDR2 SQIVND (reference sequence). V was clipped by 2 bases and J by 0 bases, with 10 bases between them. CDR3 size: 16 residues. This CDR3 reads CASSIPTGTNTGELFF. In DNA form, the CDR3 reads TGTGCCAGTAGTATACCGACAGGCACGAACACCGGGGAGCTGTTTTTT.

This clonotype was detected ten times or more. The V and J genes are TRBV6-1 and TRBJ1-2, with D possibly being TRBD1 (6 bases). The germline V gene encodes CDR1 MNHNS and CDR2 SASEGT. Trimming took 5 bases from V and 8 from J, leaving 9 bases between them. The CDR3 is 11 residues long. In DNA, the CDR3 is TGTGCCAGCAGTCACGGACAGGGCTACACCTTC. Translating gives CASSHGQGYTF.

In this sample, this clonotype turned up many times. This rearrangement joins TRBV5-1 to TRBJ2-7; TRBD1 is a possible D gene (6 bases). V was clipped by 0 bases and J by 3 bases, with 16 bases between them. There are 16 residues in the CDR3. Germline V lookup: CDR1 SGHRS, CDR2 YFSETQ. DNA for the CDR3: TGCGCCAGCAGCTTGGCCAAGTCCGCAGGGGACTACGAGCAGTACTTC. Protein: CASSLAKSAGDYEQYF.

This clonotype was counted at least ten times. The chain is built from TRBV3-1 and TRBJ1-1, with D possibly being TRBD1 (6 bases). Between the trimmed V and J ends, which lost 2 bases and 7 bases, there was a span of 17 bases. Germline loops: CDR1 LGHDT, CDR2 YNNKEL (reference sequence). This CDR3 has 15 residues. The CDR3 loop is CASSQIPGVENEAFF. The CDR3 DNA follows: TGTGCCAGCAGCCAAATCCCAGGGGTCGAAAATGAAGCTTTCTTT.

This clonotype was seen at least ten times. This sequence joins TRBV7-9 and TRBJ1-1, with no clear D. This CDR3 is built from 14 residues. V was shortened by 5 bases and J by 2 bases, with 12 bases between the two germline ends. Per the germline V gene, CDR1 is SEHNR and CDR2 is FQNEAQ (reference sequence). CDR3 sequence (DNA): TGTGCCAGCAGCGAACAAGACACCAACACTGAAGCTTTCTTT. Protein: CASSEQDTNTEAFF.